This T cell receptor beta chain derives from a study of blood T cell repertoires in COVID-19. Study overall: Specimens from acute and convalescent COVID-19 originated in the United States, Italy and Spain. From T cells, B-cell-depleted T cells, or PBMCs came the material, which was cDNA or gDNA.

The table came from immunoSEQ multiplex PCR; TCRdb's copy has only in-frame clones and leaves some out. The table shows around 300,000 clones, with over 70% occurring only once. With V trimmed by 5 bases and J by 9 bases, 11 bases remained unmatched. Germline CDR1 and CDR2: LGHNA and YNFKEQ. The CDR3 is made up of 16 amino acids. The specimen was peripheral blood. The chain recombines TRBV4-2 with TRBJ2-3, with 13 bases aligning to TRBD2. The TCR sequence derives from a young man with active or convalescent COVID-19. CDR3 coding DNA: TGTGCCAGCAGCACCCGGACTAGCGGGGGCCGGGACACGCAGTATTTT. Its translation is CASSTRTSGGRDTQYF.